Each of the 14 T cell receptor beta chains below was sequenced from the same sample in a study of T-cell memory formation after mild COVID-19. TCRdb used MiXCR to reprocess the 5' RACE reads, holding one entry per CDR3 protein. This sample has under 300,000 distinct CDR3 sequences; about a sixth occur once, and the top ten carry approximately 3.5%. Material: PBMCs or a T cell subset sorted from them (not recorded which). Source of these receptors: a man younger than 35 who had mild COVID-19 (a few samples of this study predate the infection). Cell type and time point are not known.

The DNA of the CDR3 is TGTGCCAGCAGCCGCGGGGGGACCACAGATACGCAGTATTTT. This codes for CASSRGGTTDTQYF. V gene TRBV7-2 combines with J gene TRBJ2-3; TRBD2 matches at 8 bases. CDR3 length: 14 residues. Losses at the gene ends were 5 bases for V and 2 bases for J; bases not matched to a gene: 3. The germline V gene encodes CDR1 SGHTA and CDR2 FQGNSA.

CDR3 bases: TGTGCCAGCAGCTTAGCGACGGGAGCGGGGGCCGTCGGTGAGCAGTTCTTC. It codes for CASSLATGAGAVGEQFF. The V call is TRBV7-2, the J call TRBJ2-1; the match to TRBD2 covers 8 bases. The CDR3 runs 17 residues. V lost 0 bases and J lost 9; bases outside the gene matches: 13. CDR1 SGHTA and CDR2 FQGNSA come from the germline V gene. Looking up the rest from reference TRBV7-2 and TRBJ2-1 gives the full variable domain: GAGVSQSPSNKVTEKGKDVELRCDPISGHTALYWYRQSLGQGLEFLIYFQGNSAPDKSGLPSDRFSAERTGGSVSTLTIQRTQQEDSAVYLCASSLATGAGAVGEQFFGPGTRLTVL.

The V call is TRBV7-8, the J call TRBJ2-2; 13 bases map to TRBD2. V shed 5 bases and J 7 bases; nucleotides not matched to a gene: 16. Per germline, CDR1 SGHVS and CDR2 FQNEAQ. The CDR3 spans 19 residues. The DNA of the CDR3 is TGTGCCAGCAGCCCCACCCGGACTAGCGGGGGACGGAGGGGCGGGGAGCTGTTTTTT. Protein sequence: CASSPTRTSGGRRGGELFF.

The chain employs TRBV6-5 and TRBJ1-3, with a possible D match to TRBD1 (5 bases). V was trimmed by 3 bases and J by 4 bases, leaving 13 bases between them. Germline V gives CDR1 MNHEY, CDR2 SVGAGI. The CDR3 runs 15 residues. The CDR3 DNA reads TGTGCCAGCAGTTATTCCGAGACAGACGGAAACACCATATATTTT. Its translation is CASSYSETDGNTIYF.

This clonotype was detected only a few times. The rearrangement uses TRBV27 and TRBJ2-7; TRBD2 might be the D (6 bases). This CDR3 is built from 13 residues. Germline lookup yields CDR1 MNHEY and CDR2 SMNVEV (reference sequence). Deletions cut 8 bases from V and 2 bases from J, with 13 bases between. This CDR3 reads CASPPRGTYEQYF. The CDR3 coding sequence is TGTGCCAGCCCGCCCCGGGGGACCTACGAGCAGTACTTC.

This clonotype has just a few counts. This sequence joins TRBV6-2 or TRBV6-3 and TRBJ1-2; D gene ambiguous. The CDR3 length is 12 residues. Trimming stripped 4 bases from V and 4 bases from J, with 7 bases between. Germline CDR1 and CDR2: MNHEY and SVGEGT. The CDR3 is CASSSRLYGYTF. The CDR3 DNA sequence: TGTGCCAGCAGTTCCCGACTCTATGGCTACACCTTC.

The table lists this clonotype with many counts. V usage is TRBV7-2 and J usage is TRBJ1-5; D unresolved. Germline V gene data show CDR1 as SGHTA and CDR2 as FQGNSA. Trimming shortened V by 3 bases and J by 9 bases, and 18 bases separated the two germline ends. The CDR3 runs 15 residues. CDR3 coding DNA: TGTGCCAGCAGCTTGAAGGGTATCCCTCCAGGGCCCCAGCATTTT. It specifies CASSLKGIPPGPQHF.

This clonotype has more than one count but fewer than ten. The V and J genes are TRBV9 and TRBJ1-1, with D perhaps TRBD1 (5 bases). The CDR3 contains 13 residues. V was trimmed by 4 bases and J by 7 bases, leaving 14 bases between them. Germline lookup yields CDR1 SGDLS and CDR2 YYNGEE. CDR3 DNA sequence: TGTGCCAGCAGCCTAGGGGTCAATGGTGAAGCTTTCTTT. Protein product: CASSLGVNGEAFF. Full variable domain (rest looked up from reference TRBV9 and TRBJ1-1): DSGVTQTPKHLITATGQRVTLRCSPRSGDLSVYWYQQSLDQGLQFLIQYYNGEERAKGNILERFSAQQFPDLHSELNLSSLELGDSALYFCASSLGVNGEAFFGQGTRLTVV.

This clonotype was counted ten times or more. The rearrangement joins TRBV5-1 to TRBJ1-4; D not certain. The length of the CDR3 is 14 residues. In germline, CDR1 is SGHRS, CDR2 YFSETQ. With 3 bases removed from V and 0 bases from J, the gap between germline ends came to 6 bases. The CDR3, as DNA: TGCGCCAGCAGCTCAACAGCAACTAATGAAAAACTGTTTTTT. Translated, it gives CASSSTATNEKLFF.

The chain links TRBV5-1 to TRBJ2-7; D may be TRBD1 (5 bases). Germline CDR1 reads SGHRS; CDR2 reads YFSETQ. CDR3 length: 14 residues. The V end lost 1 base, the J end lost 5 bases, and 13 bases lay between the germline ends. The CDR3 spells CASSLLDSLDEQYF. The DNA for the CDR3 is TGCGCCAGCAGCTTGCTAGACAGCTTAGACGAGCAGTACTTC. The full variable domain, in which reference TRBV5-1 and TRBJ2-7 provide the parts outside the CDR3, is KAGVTQTPRYLIKTRGQQVTLSCSPISGHRSVSWYQQTPGQGLQFLFEYFSETQRNKGNFPGRFSGRQFSNSRSEMNVSTLELGDSALYLCASSLLDSLDEQYFGPGTRLTVT.

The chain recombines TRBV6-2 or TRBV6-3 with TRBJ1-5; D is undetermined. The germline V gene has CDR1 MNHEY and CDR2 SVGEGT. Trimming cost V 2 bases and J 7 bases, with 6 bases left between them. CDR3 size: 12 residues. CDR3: CASSYPYQPQHF. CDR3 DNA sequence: TGTGCCAGCAGTTACCCATACCAGCCCCAGCATTTT.

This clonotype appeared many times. The CDR3 DNA sequence: TGTGCCAGCAGAGACACGCCCAATCAGCCCCAGCATTTT. It codes for CASRDTPNQPQHF. The chain couples TRBV6-2 or TRBV6-3 to TRBJ1-5; D not resolved. Trimming took off 6 bases at V and 3 bases at J, with 9 bases between the two ends. There are 13 residues in the CDR3. Germline lookup yields CDR1 MNHEY and CDR2 SVGEGT.

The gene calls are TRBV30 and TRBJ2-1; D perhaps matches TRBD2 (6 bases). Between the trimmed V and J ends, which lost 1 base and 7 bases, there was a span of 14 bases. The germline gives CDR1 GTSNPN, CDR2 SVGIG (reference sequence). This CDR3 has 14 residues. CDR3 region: CAWSDWQGLNEQFF. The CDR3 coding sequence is TGTGCCTGGAGTGATTGGCAGGGACTGAATGAGCAGTTCTTC.

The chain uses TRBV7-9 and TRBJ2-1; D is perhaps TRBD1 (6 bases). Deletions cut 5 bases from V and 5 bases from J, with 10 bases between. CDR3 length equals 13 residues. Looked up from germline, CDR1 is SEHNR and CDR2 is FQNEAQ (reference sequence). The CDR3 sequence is CASSDRDNNEQFF. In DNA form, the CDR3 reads TGTGCCAGCAGCGACCGGGACAACAATGAGCAGTTCTTC.